The 2 T cell receptor beta chains below come from one sample, sequenced in a study of control samples from healthy donors and cancer patients. Profiled with immunoSEQ multiplex PCR; TCRdb holds only in-frame clones, not every one. The sample lists some 120,000 clones; 89% were seen once. The sequenced sample consisted of blood. Receptors originate from a man aged 50 to 59 in good health.

There are a few counts of this clone. The rearrangement uses TRBV19 and TRBJ1-3; no clear D gene. In germline, CDR1 is LNHDA, CDR2 SQIVND (reference sequence). The V gene lost 1 base and the J gene lost 4 bases, with 5 bases spanning the gap. There are 13 residues in the CDR3. Here the CDR3 reads CASSIVTGNTIYF. CDR3 in DNA: TGTGCCAGTAGTATAGTTACCGGAAACACCATATATTTT.

This clone was observed a handful of times. The V and J genes are TRBV3-1 (or the pseudogene TRBV3-2) and TRBJ1-5; 8 nucleotides match TRBD1. Germline CDR1 LGHDT, CDR2 YNNKEL (reference sequence). J lost 6 bases, V lost 2 bases, and 9 bases had no gene match. This CDR3 is built from 16 residues. CDR3 DNA: TGTGCCAGCAGCCAAAGGAGTCAGGGGGCCGTTCAGCCCCAGCATTTT. This gives the protein CASSQRSQGAVQPQHF.